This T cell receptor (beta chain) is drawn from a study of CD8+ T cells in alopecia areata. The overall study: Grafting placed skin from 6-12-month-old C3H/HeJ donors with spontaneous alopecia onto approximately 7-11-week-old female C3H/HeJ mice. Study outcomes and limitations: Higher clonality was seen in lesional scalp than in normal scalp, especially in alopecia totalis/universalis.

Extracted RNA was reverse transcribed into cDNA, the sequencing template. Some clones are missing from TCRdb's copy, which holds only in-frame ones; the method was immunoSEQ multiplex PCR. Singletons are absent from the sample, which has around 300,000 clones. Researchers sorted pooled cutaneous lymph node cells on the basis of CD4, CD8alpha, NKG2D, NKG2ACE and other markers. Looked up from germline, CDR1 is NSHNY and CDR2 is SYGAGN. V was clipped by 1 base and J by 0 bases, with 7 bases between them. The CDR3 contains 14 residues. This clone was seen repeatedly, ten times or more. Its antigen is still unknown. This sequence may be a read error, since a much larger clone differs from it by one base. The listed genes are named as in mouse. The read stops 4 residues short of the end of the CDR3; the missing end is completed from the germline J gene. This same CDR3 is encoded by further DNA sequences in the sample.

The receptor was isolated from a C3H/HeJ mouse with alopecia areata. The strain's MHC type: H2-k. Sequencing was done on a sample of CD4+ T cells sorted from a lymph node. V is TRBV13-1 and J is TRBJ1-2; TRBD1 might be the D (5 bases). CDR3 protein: CASSDQGANSDYTF. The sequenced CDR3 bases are TGTGCCAGCAGTGATCAGGGTGCAAACTCC.